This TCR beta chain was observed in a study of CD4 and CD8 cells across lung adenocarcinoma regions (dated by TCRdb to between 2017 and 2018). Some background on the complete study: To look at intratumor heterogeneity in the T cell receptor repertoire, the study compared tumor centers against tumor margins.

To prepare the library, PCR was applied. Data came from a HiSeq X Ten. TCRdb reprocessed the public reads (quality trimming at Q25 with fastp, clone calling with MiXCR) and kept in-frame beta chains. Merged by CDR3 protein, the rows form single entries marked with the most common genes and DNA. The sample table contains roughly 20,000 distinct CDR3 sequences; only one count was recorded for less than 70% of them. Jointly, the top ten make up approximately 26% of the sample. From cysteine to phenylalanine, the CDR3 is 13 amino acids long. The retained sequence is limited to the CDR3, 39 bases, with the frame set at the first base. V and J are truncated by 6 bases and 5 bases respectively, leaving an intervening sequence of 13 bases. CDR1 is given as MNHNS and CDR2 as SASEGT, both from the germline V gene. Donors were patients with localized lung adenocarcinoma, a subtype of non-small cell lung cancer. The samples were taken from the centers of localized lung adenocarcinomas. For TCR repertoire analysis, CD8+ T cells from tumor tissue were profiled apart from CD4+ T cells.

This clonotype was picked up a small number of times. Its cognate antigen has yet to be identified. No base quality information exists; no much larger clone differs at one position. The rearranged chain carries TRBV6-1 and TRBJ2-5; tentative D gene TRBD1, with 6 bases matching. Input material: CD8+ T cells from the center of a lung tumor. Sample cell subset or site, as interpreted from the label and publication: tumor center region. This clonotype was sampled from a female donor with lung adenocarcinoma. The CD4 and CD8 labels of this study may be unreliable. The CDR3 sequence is CASRRAGVETQYF. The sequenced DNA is TGTGCCAGCAGAAGAGCAGGGGTCGAGACCCAGTACTTC.